This section outlines one TCR beta chain sequence together with its context. The sample's time point: blood 2 weeks post-SBRT. Sample treatment: 15 Gy SBRT to primary tumor, nephrectomy 4 weeks later. The sample comes from a study of radiation and T cells in renal cell carcinoma. The CDR3 has 13 residues. Trimming left V 5 bases short and J 1 base short, with 8 bases between. Germline V CDR1 and CDR2: SGHTA, FQGTGA. Sequenced by immunoSEQ multiplex PCR; TCRdb stores in-frame clones only, minus some. The sample lists over 60,000 clones; around 86% were seen once. Source: blood, taken from a patient whose treatment included radiotherapy and nephrectomy. The chain is built from TRBV7-3 and TRBJ1-1; TRBD1 might be the D (5 bases). The origin of this receptor is a woman between 50 and 59 years old with renal cell carcinoma. The CDR3 DNA is TGTGCCAGCAGCCTTGGGACGAACACTGAAGCTTTCTTT. It codes for CASSLGTNTEAFF.